This paragraph covers one T cell receptor (beta chain) sequence. Its target is unknown. The data originate from a study of radiotherapy plus CTLA-4 blockade in lung cancer. On the study more broadly: More than 15% of enrolled patients responded objectively, and more than 30% had disease control.

V shed 6 bases and J shed 2 bases, with 10 bases lying between them. Germline assignment: CDR1 SNHLY and CDR2 FYNNEI. The CDR3 has 13 residues. General study points: In blood, after radiotherapy plus ipilimumab, tumor-derived TCR clones expanded. Increased serum interferon-beta after radiation also reportedly predicted response strongly.

Measured with immunoSEQ multiplex PCR; TCRdb has only the in-frame clones, and not every one. This sample has about 28,000 clones, with 70% to 80% found just once. The source material was peripheral blood, sampled from a patient treated with radiotherapy plus ipilimumab. This TCR came from a human donor with non-small cell lung cancer who had stable disease on radiotherapy plus ipilimumab. The J gene is TRBJ2-5, the V gene TRBV2; D is unresolved. The CDR3, as DNA: TGTGCCAGCAGGAAGACCAGTCAAGAGACCCAGTACTTC. Protein sequence: CASRKTSQETQYF.